The clone carrying this TCR beta chain showed up many times. Stated time point: blood at routine non-recurrence follow-up after resection. TCRs were sequenced from unsorted whole RNA of tumor, nontumor lung or PBMC. The CDR3 runs 17 residues. Germline V gene data show CDR1 as KGHDR and CDR2 as SFDVKD. Trimming left V 3 bases short and J 0 bases short, with 14 bases between. The entry originates in a study of spatial heterogeneity in lung cancer. In the study overall: When available, follow-up PBMC samples taken a median of around 2 years after resection were sequenced. More than ten raw reads, on average, carried each unique TCR and UMI combination.

Each CDR3 protein is one row after TCRdb ran MiXCR on the 5' RACE reads. Here the sample spans tens of thousands of distinct CDR3 sequences, over 6.5% being singletons. The V gene is TRBV24-1, the J gene TRBJ2-4, with D uncertain. The sequence was obtained from a male donor with early-stage non-small cell lung cancer. The specimen was PBMCs, collected at follow-up. The CDR3 region is CATSDRRYSLAKNIQYF. In nucleotides, the CDR3 is TGTGCCACCAGTGATCGCAGGTACTCCTTAGCCAAAAACATTCAGTACTTC.